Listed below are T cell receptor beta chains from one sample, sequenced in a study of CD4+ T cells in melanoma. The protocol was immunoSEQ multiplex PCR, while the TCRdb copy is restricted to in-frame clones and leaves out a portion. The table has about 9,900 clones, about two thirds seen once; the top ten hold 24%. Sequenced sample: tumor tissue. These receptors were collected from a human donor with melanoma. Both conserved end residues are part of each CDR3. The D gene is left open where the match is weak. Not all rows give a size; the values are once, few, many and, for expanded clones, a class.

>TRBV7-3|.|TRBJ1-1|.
CASSLQGRNTEAFF
TGTGCCAGCAGCCTTCAGGGGCGGAACACTGAAGCTTTCTTT
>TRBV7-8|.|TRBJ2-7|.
CASSTEPWAHYEQYF
TGTGCCAGCAGCACCGAACCGTGGGCCCACTACGAGCAGTACTTC
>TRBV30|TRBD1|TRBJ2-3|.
CAWSLDRREYF
TGTGCCTGGAGTCTGGACAGGCGAGAGTATTTT
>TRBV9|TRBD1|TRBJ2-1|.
CASSQGAGTYNEQFF
TGTGCCAGCAGTCAGGGGGCTGGGACCTACAATGAGCAGTTCTTC
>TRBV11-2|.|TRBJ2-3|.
CASSQITDTQYF
TGTGCCAGCAGCCAAATCACAGATACGCAGTATTTT
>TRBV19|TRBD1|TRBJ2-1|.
CASMLRGSNNEQFF
TGTGCCAGTATGCTCAGGGGGAGCAACAATGAGCAGTTCTTC
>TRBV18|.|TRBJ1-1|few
CASSPLGRMNTEAFF
TGTGCCAGCTCACCACTCGGTCGTATGAACACTGAAGCTTTCTTT
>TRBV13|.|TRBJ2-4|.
CASSYIRLGSRAKNIQYF
TGTGCCAGCAGCTATATAAGGTTGGGGTCGAGGGCCAAAAACATTCAGTACTTC
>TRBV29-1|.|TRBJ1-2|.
CSVTDGGAYGYTF
TGCAGCGTTACGGACGGAGGAGCTTATGGCTACACCTTC
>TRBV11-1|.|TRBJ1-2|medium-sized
CASSNGQSGGSRYGYTF
TGTGCCAGCAGCAACGGACAGTCGGGTGGATCCCGTTATGGCTACACCTTC
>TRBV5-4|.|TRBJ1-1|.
CASSGEGAMNTEAFF
TGTGCCAGCAGCGGTGAGGGAGCTATGAACACTGAAGCTTTCTTT
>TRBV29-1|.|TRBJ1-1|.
CSAFDTEAFF
TGCAGCGCTTTCGACACTGAAGCTTTCTTT
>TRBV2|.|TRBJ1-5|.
CASCTDHQPQHF
TGTGCCAGCTGCACAGATCATCAGCCCCAGCATTTT
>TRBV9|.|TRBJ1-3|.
CASSVVPGADTIYF
TGTGCCAGCAGCGTAGTCCCAGGTGCGGACACCATATATTTT
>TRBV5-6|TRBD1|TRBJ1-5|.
CASSRQGVSQPQHF
TGTGCCAGCAGCCGTCAGGGGGTGAGTCAGCCCCAGCATTTT
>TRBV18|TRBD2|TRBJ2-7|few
CASSPTAGGSSYEQYF
TGTGCCAGCTCACCCACTGCGGGGGGCTCCTCCTACGAGCAGTACTTC
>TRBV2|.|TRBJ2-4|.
CASRDYLNIQYF
TGTGCCAGCAGGGACTACCTAAACATTCAGTACTTC
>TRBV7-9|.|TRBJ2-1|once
CASSLEGNEQFF
TGTGCCAGCAGCTTAGAGGGCAATGAGCAGTTCTTC
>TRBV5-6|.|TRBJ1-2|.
CASSRRAAYGYTF
TGTGCCAGCAGCCGGCGGGCAGCATATGGCTACACCTTC
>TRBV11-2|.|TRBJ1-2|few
CASRRGTYHGYTF
TGTGCCAGCAGACGGGGCACCTATCATGGCTACACCTTC
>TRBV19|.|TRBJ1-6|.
CTSTGRSDSPLHF
TGTACCAGTACGGGGAGGTCGGATTCACCCCTCCACTTT
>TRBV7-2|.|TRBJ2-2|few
CASSSGTAYNTGELFF
TGTGCCAGCAGCTCCGGGACCGCCTATAACACCGGGGAGCTGTTTTTT
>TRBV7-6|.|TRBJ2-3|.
CASSLAAAAISQYF
TGTGCCAGCAGCTTAGCGGCGGCAGCTATTTCCCAGTATTTT
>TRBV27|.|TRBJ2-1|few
CASRGSYNEQFF
TGTGCCAGCAGGGGCTCCTACAATGAGCAGTTCTTC
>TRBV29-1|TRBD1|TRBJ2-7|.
CSVLPEDRGYEQYF
TGCAGCGTGCTTCCAGAGGACAGGGGATACGAGCAGTACTTC
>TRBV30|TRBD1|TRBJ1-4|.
CAWSADRGGIEKLFF
TGTGCCTGGAGTGCGGACAGGGGAGGGATTGAAAAACTGTTTTTT
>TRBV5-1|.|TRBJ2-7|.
CASSLSLGGMDRVSYEQYF
TGCGCCAGCAGCTTGTCGTTAGGGGGGATGGACAGAGTCTCCTACGAGCAGTACTTC
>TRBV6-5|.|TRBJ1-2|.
CASSFGQSRYGYTF
TGTGCCAGCAGTTTCGGGCAGTCTCGGTATGGCTACACCTTC
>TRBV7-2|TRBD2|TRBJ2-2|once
CASSPSGGAEAAGELFF
TGTGCCAGCTCTCCTAGCGGGGGGGCCGAAGCTGCCGGGGAGCTGTTTTTT
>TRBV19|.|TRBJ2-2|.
CASKTRAGFRTGELFF
TGTGCCAGTAAGACCCGTGCGGGTTTTAGGACCGGGGAGCTGTTTTTT
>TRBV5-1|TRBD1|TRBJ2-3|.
CASSRSLGQASRSDTQYF
TGCGCCAGCAGCCGCAGCCTCGGACAGGCTTCACGGAGCGATACGCAGTATTTT
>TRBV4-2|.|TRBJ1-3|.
CASSQAAQEPGNTIYF
TGTGCCAGCAGCCAAGCCGCTCAGGAACCTGGAAACACCATATATTTT
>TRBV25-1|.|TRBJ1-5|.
CASSEYFRKSRPDQPQHF
TGTGCCAGCAGTGAATACTTCAGGAAATCTAGGCCGGATCAGCCCCAGCATTTT
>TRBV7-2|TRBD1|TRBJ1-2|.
CASSPWTGMGYTF
TGTGCCAGCAGCCCCTGGACAGGGATGGGCTACACCTTC
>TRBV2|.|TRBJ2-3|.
CASTEQGTQYF
TGTGCCAGCACAGAGCAGGGGACGCAGTATTTT
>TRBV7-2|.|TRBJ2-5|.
CASSLDPAGTQYF
TGTGCCAGCAGCTTAGATCCGGCTGGGACCCAGTACTTC
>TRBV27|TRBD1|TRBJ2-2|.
CASSPPDRVSDGELFF
TGTGCCAGCAGTCCGCCCGACAGGGTTTCGGACGGGGAGCTGTTTTTT
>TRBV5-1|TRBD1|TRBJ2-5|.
CASSVGQGGVGETQYF
TGCGCCAGCAGCGTAGGACAGGGAGGTGTTGGGGAGACCCAGTACTTC
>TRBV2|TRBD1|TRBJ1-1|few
CASSVGTGTEAFF
TGTGCCAGCAGTGTCGGGACAGGCACTGAAGCTTTCTTT
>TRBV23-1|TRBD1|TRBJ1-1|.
CASSRIRGDVEAFF
TGCGCCAGCAGTCGCATCAGGGGGGACGTAGAAGCTTTCTTT
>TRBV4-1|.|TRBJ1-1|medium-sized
CASSPRGRVNTEAFF
TGCGCCAGCAGCCCACGGGGACGGGTGAACACTGAAGCTTTCTTT
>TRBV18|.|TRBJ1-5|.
CASSQGVGDQPQHF
TGTGCCAGCTCACAAGGGGTTGGGGATCAGCCCCAGCATTTT
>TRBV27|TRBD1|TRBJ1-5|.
CASSLRGLNQPQHF
TGTGCCAGCAGTTTAAGGGGGCTCAATCAGCCCCAGCATTTT
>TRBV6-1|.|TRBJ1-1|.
CASSELSWTAFF
TGTGCCAGCAGCGAGCTTTCATGGACGGCTTTCTTT
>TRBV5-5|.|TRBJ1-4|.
CASSYGTPAANEKLFF
TGTGCCAGCAGCTATGGGACACCTGCGGCTAATGAAAAACTGTTTTTT